Following are 17 T cell receptor beta chains from one sample sequenced in a study of cytomegalovirus exposure and HLA in healthy donors. This PCR relied on a set of 60 Vbeta primers and 13 Jbeta primers. Some clones are missing from TCRdb's copy, which holds only in-frame ones; the method was immunoSEQ multiplex PCR. In the table there are some 100,000 clones, about 75% of which are singletons. Sequenced input: PBMCs. These receptors were collected from a man aged 50-59 years in good health and CMV-seronegative.

This chain connects TRBV11-3 to TRBJ2-1, with 9 bases fitting TRBD2. The CDR3 sequence is 14 residues long. V shed 5 bases and J 5 bases; nucleotides not matched to a gene: 4. CDR1 and CDR2 from the germline V gene are SGHNT and YENEEA. The CDR3 nucleotides are TGTGCCAGCAGCGCCCAGCGGGGGGACAATGAGCAGTTCTTC. Its translation: CASSAQRGDNEQFF.

The chain carries TRBV14 and TRBJ2-5, with a possible D match to TRBD2 (6 bases). TRBJ2-7 matches the DNA end more closely, so the J call is doubtful. The CDR3 consists of 15 residues. Germline CDR1 SGHDN, CDR2 FVKESK. The CDR3 here is CASSPPGLSSAEQYF. Here the CDR3 DNA reads TGTGCCAGCAGCCCTCCGGGACTCTCCAGCGCCGAGCAGTACTTC.

This chain links TRBV9 with TRBJ2-3; D perhaps matches TRBD2 (6 bases). Trimming removed 0 bases at V and 4 bases at J, with 9 bases between. Germline CDR1 reads SGDLS; CDR2 reads YYNGEE. The CDR3 is 14 amino acids. This CDR3 reads CASSVDPGADTQYF. Here the CDR3 DNA reads TGTGCCAGCAGCGTAGACCCGGGGGCAGATACGCAGTATTTT.

This sequence joins TRBV29-1 and TRBJ2-3; D is perhaps TRBD2 (5 bases). The V gene lost 4 bases and the J gene lost 0 bases, with 20 bases spanning the gap. This CDR3 spans 17 amino acids. CDR1 SQVTM and CDR2 ANQGSEA come from the germline V gene. CDR3 amino acids: CSVVPVGRAGSTDTQYF. As DNA, the CDR3 is TGCAGCGTTGTCCCGGTTGGGCGGGCCGGTAGCACAGATACGCAGTATTTT.

CDR3 nucleotides: TGTGCCAGCAGCCTGGACTCGAACCTGGAGCAGTACTTC. Translating gives CASSLDSNLEQYF. The rearrangement links TRBV7-2 to TRBJ2-7, with D perhaps matching TRBD2 (5 bases). The CDR3 length is 13 residues. V dropped 5 bases and J dropped 7 bases, with 15 bases sitting between them. Germline V CDR1 and CDR2: SGHTA, FQGNSA.

J is TRBJ2-2 and V is TRBV7-6; 9 bases agree with TRBD2. V shed 5 bases and J 2 bases; nucleotides not matched to a gene: 6. The CDR3 spans 16 residues. Germline V CDR1 and CDR2: SGHVS, FNYEAQ. CDR3 amino acids: CASSPQAGGNTGELFF. The CDR3 bases are TGTGCCAGCAGCCCACAAGCGGGGGGTAACACCGGGGAGCTGTTTTTT.

This chain connects TRBV7-2 to TRBJ2-2, with a weak D call TRBD2 (6 bases). Germline CDR1 SGHTA, CDR2 FQGNSA. The CDR3 is made up of 14 amino acids. V lost 2 bases to trimming and J lost 6 bases, with 10 bases between them. The CDR3 region has the DNA TGTGCCAGCAGCTTAAATGGGGAGGCCGGGGAGCTGTTTTTT. It codes for CASSLNGEAGELFF.

CDR3 nucleotide sequence: TGTGCCAGTAGTCCGCGGACAGGGGGCATGTTGCCCCAGCATTTT. It codes for CASSPRTGGMLPQHF. This chain joins TRBV19 and TRBJ1-5, with TRBD1 identical over 11 bases. The V segment lost 5 bases and the J segment 9 bases; nucleotides outside the gene matches: 9. Germline CDR1 reads LNHDA; CDR2 reads SQIVND (reference sequence). The CDR3 has 15 residues.

In its sample, this clone was seen once. V is TRBV4-2 and J is TRBJ1-2; TRBD1 agrees at 9 bases. This CDR3 comprises 15 residues. The ends lost 4 bases at V and 5 bases at J; junction bases unmatched: 8. Germline V gene sequence: CDR1 LGHNA, CDR2 YNFKEQ. CDR3 amino acids: CASSREPGQGYGYTF. DNA for the CDR3: TGTGCCAGCAGCCGAGAACCGGGACAGGGTTATGGCTACACCTTC.

This chain connects TRBV5-1 to TRBJ2-5; 10 bases map to TRBD2. J gave up 4 bases and V 0 bases, and 3 bases lay outside the gene matches. Looked up from germline, CDR1 is SGHRS and CDR2 is YFSETQ. The CDR3 has 15 amino acids. As DNA, the CDR3 is TGCGCCAGCAGCTTGGGGGCTAGCGGGGGAGAGACCCAGTACTTC. It encodes CASSLGASGGETQYF.

The gene calls are TRBV28 and TRBJ1-1; D might be TRBD1 (5 bases). Germline loops: CDR1 MDHEN, CDR2 SYDVKM. Trimming left V 3 bases short and J 5 bases short, with 13 bases between. This CDR3 comprises 14 residues. The CDR3: CASSFRTPITEAFF. CDR3 in DNA: TGTGCCAGCAGTTTCCGGACACCGATTACTGAAGCTTTCTTT.

V and J are TRBV6-5 and TRBJ2-7; 7 nucleotides align to TRBD1. The length of the CDR3 is 15 residues. Per the germline V gene, CDR1 is MNHEY and CDR2 is SVGAGI. V lost 2 bases and J lost 6; bases outside the gene matches: 10. The CDR3 protein is CASSYGRQGSREQYF. DNA of the CDR3: TGTGCCAGCAGTTACGGGAGACAGGGCAGCCGCGAGCAGTACTTC.

This clone was detected only once. The genes are TRBV2 and TRBJ1-5, with D perhaps matching TRBD1 (5 bases). This CDR3 spans 13 amino acids. V was shortened by 7 bases and J by 4 bases, with 11 bases between the two germline ends. Germline V gene sequence: CDR1 SNHLY, CDR2 FYNNEI. CDR3 nucleotides: TGTGCCAGCATGAAGGACACAAATCAGCCCCAGCATTTT. Translating gives CASMKDTNQPQHF.

This chain uses TRBV6-4 with TRBJ2-2, with D possibly matching TRBD2 (7 bases). This CDR3 is 15 amino acids long. In germline, CDR1 is MRHNA, CDR2 SNTAGT. V was clipped by 3 bases and J by 4 bases, with 12 bases between them. Here the CDR3 DNA reads TGTGCCAGCAGTGAATCGGCGGGGGCCACCGGGGAGCTGTTTTTT. Protein: CASSESAGATGELFF.

The chain recombines TRBV5-1 with TRBJ2-7, with TRBD2 identical over 8 bases. The CDR3 sequence is 14 residues long. J lost 6 bases, V lost 1 base, and 6 bases had no gene match. CDR1 and CDR2 from the germline V gene are SGHRS and YFSETQ. This CDR3 reads CASSLSGLEREQYF. The CDR3 DNA reads as TGCGCCAGCAGCTTGTCGGGACTAGAACGCGAGCAGTACTTC.

The chain couples TRBV27 to TRBJ2-7, with TRBD1 matching over 8 bases. Germline CDR1 reads MNHEY; CDR2 reads SMNVEV (reference sequence). The CDR3 has 16 residues. The V and J ends lost 6 bases and 2 bases, in that order; junction bases with no gene match: 12. The chain's CDR3 is CASSPRGQGAAYEQYF. The CDR3 DNA is TGTGCCAGCAGCCCAAGGGGCCAGGGGGCGGCCTACGAGCAGTACTTC.

Only one count was recorded for this clone. The rearrangement uses TRBV7-9 and TRBJ2-7, with a weak D call TRBD2 (6 bases). Germline CDR1 SEHNR, CDR2 FQNEAQ (reference sequence). V was clipped by 4 bases and J by 0 bases, with 13 bases between them. CDR3 length: 15 residues. In DNA form, the CDR3 reads TGTGCCAGCAGCTCGGGACTCTCTCTCTCCTACGAGCAGTACTTC. This encodes CASSSGLSLSYEQYF.